The entry below gives a single T cell receptor (beta chain) sequence along with its context. Germline-derived CDR1 and CDR2 are SGHAT and FQDESV (reference sequence). This CDR3 region has 12 residues. Trimming stripped 6 bases from V and 7 bases from J, with 12 bases between. The table came from immunoSEQ multiplex PCR; TCRdb's copy has only in-frame clones and leaves some out. The sample includes fewer than 110,000 clones, more than 75% seen only once; the top ten take 6.2%. The record originates from a study of blood T cell repertoires in COVID-19. Study at large: Material from acute and convalescent COVID-19 was sourced from the United States, Italy and Spain. Sources were T cells, B-cell-depleted T cells, or PBMCs; the material itself was cDNA or gDNA.

The sequencing sample was made of peripheral blood. The J gene is TRBJ2-5, the V gene TRBV11-1; D might be TRBD2 (6 bases). This receptor was obtained from a human donor in a cohort sampled during active COVID-19. CDR3 amino acids: CASSGGARTQYF. As DNA, the CDR3 is TGTGCCAGCAGTGGAGGGGCCCGGACCCAGTACTTC. Filled out from reference TRBV11-1 and TRBJ2-5, the complete variable domain reads EAEVAQSPRYKITEKSQAVAFWCDPISGHATLYWYRQILGQGPELLVQFQDESVVDDSQLPKDRFSAERLKGVDSTLKIQPAELGDSAMYLCASSGGARTQYFGPGTRLLVL.